These T cell receptor beta chains were read from a single sample in a study of blood T cell repertoires in COVID-19. TCRdb's table, derived via immunoSEQ multiplex PCR, lists solely in-frame clones and lacks some. The sample has 160,000 or so clones; approximately 95% are singletons. Sequencing was carried out using peripheral blood. These receptors all come from a woman aged 55-69 years with COVID-19, enrolled during active disease. CDR3s include the opening cysteine and the closing phenylalanine or tryptophan. The order of the fields is J gene, clone size, V gene, CDR3 length, D gene, CDR3 DNA, CDR3 protein. The D gene is left open where the match is weak. Clone size is shown for a subset of rows, as once, few, many or a class of expanded clone.

TRBJ1-6 | - | TRBV19 | 12 | - | TGTGCCAGTAGTCCAGGGTATTCACCCCTCCACTTT | CASSPGYSPLHF
TRBJ1-4 | - | TRBV19 | 16 | - | TGTGCCAGTACATCTGTTATGGGACTCAAGAATGAAAAACTGTTTTTT | CASTSVMGLKNEKLFF
TRBJ2-1 | - | TRBV24-1 | 13 | - | TGTGCCACCAGTGATCCCGGACTCCGCGGCAAGTTCTTC | CATSDPGLRGKFF
TRBJ2-2 | once | TRBV5-1 | 14 | - | TGCGCCAGCAGCTTGTGGGACACCACCGGGGAGCTGTTTTTT | CASSLWDTTGELFF
TRBJ1-1 | - | TRBV12-3/TRBV12-4 | 12 | TRBD1 | TGTGCCAGCAGTTACCCGGGACAGTCGACTTTCTTT | CASSYPGQSTFF
TRBJ1-2 | - | TRBV27 | 13 | - | TGTGCCTTACCCTCAAGCGAGTTGGAGGGCTACACCTTC | CALPSSELEGYTF
TRBJ1-6 | few | TRBV9 | 17 | - | TGTGCCAGCAGCGCCAACCCGGAGAGCTCCTATAATTCACCCCTCCACTTT | CASSANPESSYNSPLHF
TRBJ1-6 | - | TRBV5-1 | 15 | TRBD1 | TGCGCCAGCAGATTGGATACAGGGGGCGGCTCACCCCTCCACTTT | CASRLDTGGGSPLHF
TRBJ1-4 | - | TRBV10-1 | 20 | TRBD1 | TGCGCCAGCAGTGATAACGGTAGGGACAGGGGGCATCAAGCTAATGAAAAACTGTTTTTT | CASSDNGRDRGHQANEKLFF
TRBJ2-1 | - | TRBV6-5 | 14 | TRBD2 | TGTGCCAGCAGAGGGAGCGGGGGAAACAATGAGCAGTTCTTC | CASRGSGGNNEQFF
TRBJ1-6 | - | TRBV25-1 | 14 | - | TGTGCCAGCAGCGCGGCAGGGTCGTTCTCACCCCTCCACTTT | CASSAAGSFSPLHF
TRBJ2-7 | - | TRBV6-5 | 12 | TRBD1 | TGTGCCAGCAGTCGGACAGGGGACGAGCAGTACTTC | CASSRTGDEQYF
TRBJ1-2 | few | TRBV30 | 11 | - | TGTGCCTGGAGGGGGGCGGCGACAAGCCGCTTC | CAWRGAATSRF
TRBJ1-2 | - | TRBV18 | 14 | TRBD1 | TGTGCCAGCTCACCAGCGACAGGGTACTATGGCTACACCTTC | CASSPATGYYGYTF
TRBJ1-1 | - | TRBV19 | 12 | - | TGTGCCAGTAGTATGAGTCTTCTTGAAGCTTTCTTT | CASSMSLLEAFF
TRBJ1-6 | - | TRBV19 | 14 | TRBD1 | TGTGCCAGTAGCCCAGGACAGGGGAATTCACCCCTCCACTTT | CASSPGQGNSPLHF
TRBJ2-2 | - | TRBV24-1 | 16 | - | TGTGCCACCAGTGACCAAGGGGGGGCTACCACCGGGGAGCTGTTTTTT | CATSDQGGATTGELFF
TRBJ2-7 | - | TRBV5-1 | 14 | - | TGCGCCAGCAGCTTCTACAGGAACTCCTACGAGCAGTACTTC | CASSFYRNSYEQYF
TRBJ2-7 | - | TRBV18 | 16 | TRBD2 | TGTGCCAGCTCACCATCACGGGGGACTAGCGTCCACGAGCAGTACTTC | CASSPSRGTSVHEQYF
TRBJ2-2 | - | TRBV7-7 | 16 | TRBD2 | TGTGCTAGCGGGCCCCTTAGCGGGCGAGGCACCGGGGAGCTGTTTTTT | CASGPLSGRGTGELFF
TRBJ2-5 | - | TRBV11-3 | 15 | TRBD2 | TGTGCCAGCAACCCCCCCGGGACTAGCGGGGAGACCCAGTACTTC | CASNPPGTSGETQYF
TRBJ2-1 | - | TRBV19 | 13 | - | TGTGCCAGTAGCGGCGGGCACTACAATGAGCAGTTCTTC | CASSGGHYNEQFF
TRBJ1-6 | once | TRBV5-1 | 15 | TRBD1 | TGCGCCAGCAGCCATGGACAGGGGCGTAATTCACCCCTCCACTTT | CASSHGQGRNSPLHF
TRBJ2-7 | - | TRBV5-8 | 14 | TRBD1 | TGTGCCAGCAGCTTAGGGACAGGGCCCAGCGAGCAGTACTTC | CASSLGTGPSEQYF
TRBJ2-2 | - | TRBV7-2 | 16 | TRBD1 | TGTGCCAGCAGCGTCTCCGGGACAGGGGCTGTCGGGGAGCTGTTTTTT | CASSVSGTGAVGELFF
TRBJ1-1 | - | TRBV19 | 16 | - | TGTGCCAGTAGCCAATTCTTGGGGCAGCGGAACACTGAAGCTTTCTTT | CASSQFLGQRNTEAFF
TRBJ1-1 | once | TRBV29-1 | 15 | TRBD1 | TGCAGCGTCAAGGGGGACAGGGGCGACAACACTGAAGCTTTCTTT | CSVKGDRGDNTEAFF
TRBJ2-7 | - | TRBV28 | 13 | TRBD2 | TGTGCCAGCAGTTGGGGAGGGCAGGTAGAGCAGTACTTC | CASSWGGQVEQYF
TRBJ2-1 | - | TRBV7-3 | 15 | - | TGTGCCAGCAGCCCTAAAGGGGGATGGTACAATGAGCAGTTCTTC | CASSPKGGWYNEQFF
TRBJ2-6 | - | TRBV5-1 | 17 | TRBD1 | TGCGCCAGCAGCTGGACAGGGGTGAGTGCTGGGGCCAACGTCCTGACTTTC | CASSWTGVSAGANVLTF
TRBJ2-7 | - | TRBV7-2 | 15 | TRBD2 | TGTGCCAGCAGCCGGGGGGTAGCGTCTTCCTACGAGCAGTACTTC | CASSRGVASSYEQYF
TRBJ2-3 | - | TRBV5-4 | 16 | TRBD2 | TGTGCCAGCAGCTTTGGAGCGGGGGTCGGAACAGATACGCAGTATTTT | CASSFGAGVGTDTQYF
TRBJ1-4 | - | TRBV27 | 14 | - | TGTGCCAGCAGTTTCGGGGGGGCCGGCGGAAAACTGTTTTTT | CASSFGGAGGKLFF
TRBJ1-3 | - | TRBV27 | 16 | - | TGTGCCAGCAGTCTAGAAGACCTGACAGTTGGAAACACCATATATTTT | CASSLEDLTVGNTIYF
TRBJ1-1 | - | TRBV4-2 | 13 | - | TGTGCCAGCAGCCAACAGGTTCACACTGAAGCTTTCTTT | CASSQQVHTEAFF
TRBJ1-3 | - | TRBV11-2 | 14 | - | TGTGCCAGCAGCTTCGGGACATCTGGAAACACCATATATTTT | CASSFGTSGNTIYF
TRBJ1-5 | once | TRBV19 | 14 | - | TGTGCCAGTAGTATAGGGGCAGCTATCCAGCCCCAGCATTTT | CASSIGAAIQPQHF
TRBJ1-2 | - | TRBV27 | 15 | TRBD1 | TGTGCCAGCAGTTTATATCTGACAGGGGGGTATGGCTACACCTTC | CASSLYLTGGYGYTF
TRBJ1-5 | - | TRBV2 | 16 | TRBD1 | TGTGCCAGCACCTCGGACAGGGACTTTAGCAATCAGCCCCAGCATTTT | CASTSDRDFSNQPQHF
TRBJ2-4 | - | TRBV4-3 | 17 | - | TGCGCCAGCAGCCAAGATACCTCTGGGACACACAAAAACATTCAGTACTTC | CASSQDTSGTHKNIQYF